This T cell receptor (beta chain) was documented in a study of blood T cell repertoires in COVID-19. About the research overall: The samples span acute and convalescent COVID-19 from the United States, Italy and Spain.

Adults between roughly 18 and 90 years of age took part from fewer than 30 US areas. Recovered participants had two consecutive negative NP/OP PCR tests, healthcare professional clearance, or symptom resolution. CDR3 length: 15 amino acids. Germline CDR1 reads SGDLS; CDR2 reads YYNGEE. The V and J ends lost 0 bases and 4 bases, in that order; junction bases with no gene match: 3. As processed by the authors: Estimated nucleated cell counts came from reference gene primer amplification. Profiling relied on immunoSEQ multiplex PCR, and the TCRdb table lists in-frame clones only, not all of them. D and trimming come from the DNA, and the V and J calls and clone size come from that table. This table holds 190,000 or so clones, roughly 90% found once.

This chain joins TRBV9 and TRBJ2-3; 9 bases fit TRBD1. Source material: PBMCs or T cells enriched from blood (not recorded which). This receptor was obtained from a woman between 18 and 29 years old who had recovered from COVID-19. The CDR3 DNA is TGTGCCAGCAGCGTAGGGGACAGGGAGGCAGATACGCAGTATTTT. Its translation is CASSVGDREADTQYF. Based on the CDR3 plus reference TRBV9 and TRBJ2-3, the full variable domain is DSGVTQTPKHLITATGQRVTLRCSPRSGDLSVYWYQQSLDQGLQFLIQYYNGEERAKGNILERFSAQQFPDLHSELNLSSLELGDSALYFCASSVGDREADTQYFGPGTRLTVL.